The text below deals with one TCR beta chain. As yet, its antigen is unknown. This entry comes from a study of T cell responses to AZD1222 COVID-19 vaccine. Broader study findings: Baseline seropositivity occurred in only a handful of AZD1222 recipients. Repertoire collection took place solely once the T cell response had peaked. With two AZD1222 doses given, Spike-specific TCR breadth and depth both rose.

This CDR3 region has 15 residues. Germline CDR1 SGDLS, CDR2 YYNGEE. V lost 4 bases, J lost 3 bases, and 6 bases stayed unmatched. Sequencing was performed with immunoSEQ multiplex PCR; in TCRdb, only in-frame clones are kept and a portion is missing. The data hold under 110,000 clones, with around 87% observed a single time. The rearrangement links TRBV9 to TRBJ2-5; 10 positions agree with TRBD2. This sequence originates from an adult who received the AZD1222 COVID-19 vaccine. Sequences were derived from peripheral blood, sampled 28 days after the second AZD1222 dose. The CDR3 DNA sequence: TGTGCCAGCAGCTCAGGACTAGCGGTAGAAGAGACCCAGTACTTC. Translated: CASSSGLAVEETQYF.